Following are 22 T cell receptor beta chains from one sample sequenced in a study of T cell responses to AZD1222 COVID-19 vaccine. Assay: immunoSEQ multiplex PCR; the TCRdb copy retains only in-frame clones and omits some. The table includes around 130,000 clones, roughly 90% detected once. This specimen consisted of peripheral blood, obtained 28 days after the second AZD1222 dose. The source of these receptors is an adult who received the AZD1222 COVID-19 vaccine.

The chain links TRBV11-1 to TRBJ1-4, with 12 bases identical to TRBD1. Trimming cost V 6 bases and J 5 bases; bases outside gene matches: 7. The length of the CDR3 is 16 residues. Germline lookup yields CDR1 SGHAT and CDR2 FQDESV (reference sequence). The CDR3 reads CASRPGTGGANEKLFF. The CDR3 bases are TGTGCCAGCAGACCCGGGACAGGGGGCGCCAATGAAAAACTGTTTTTT.

The chain combines TRBV3-1 (or the pseudogene TRBV3-2) with TRBJ2-5; D unclear. Trimming removed 4 bases from V and 7 bases from J, with 16 bases in between. CDR1 is LGHDT, CDR2 YNNKEL, per germline (reference sequence). CDR3 length: 14 amino acids. The CDR3, as DNA: TGTGCCAGCAGCCTAACCGGGTCCAAGGGGACCCAGTACTTC. Protein: CASSLTGSKGTQYF.

The V and J genes are TRBV9 and TRBJ1-4; weak D call: TRBD1 (5 bases). The CDR3 runs 13 residues. Trimming removed 4 bases from V and 7 bases from J, with 11 bases in between. From germline, CDR1 is SGDLS and CDR2 YYNGEE. CDR3 nucleotides: TGTGCCAGCAGCCCTTCTAGGGGTGAAAAACTGTTTTTT. This sequence encodes CASSPSRGEKLFF.

The J gene is TRBJ1-4, the V gene TRBV11-3; TRBD1 might be the D (5 bases). The V and J ends lost 8 bases and 7 bases respectively, with 17 bases between them. The germline V gene has CDR1 SGHNT and CDR2 YENEEA. The CDR3 sequence is 14 residues long. The CDR3 region has the DNA TGTGCCAGCGGTCTTGGGACTGCATCTGAAAAACTGTTTTTT. It is translated as CASGLGTASEKLFF.

The V and J genes are TRBV6-6 and TRBJ1-5, with TRBD1 identical over 9 bases. After removal of 2 bases from V and 5 bases from J, the junction contained 1 base not matched to a gene. In germline, CDR1 is MNHNY, CDR2 SVGAGI (reference sequence). The CDR3 is 14 residues long. CDR3 bases: TGTGCCAGCAGTTACCGGGACAGGGATCAGCCCCAGCATTTT. Protein: CASSYRDRDQPQHF.

This chain joins TRBV5-1 and TRBJ2-7; D unresolved. This CDR3 comprises 14 residues. V was pared by 0 bases and J by 3 bases, with 10 bases between. Germline V lookup: CDR1 SGHRS, CDR2 YFSETQ. CDR3: CASSLAVGIYEQYF. The DNA for the CDR3 is TGCGCCAGCAGCTTGGCGGTCGGAATCTACGAGCAGTACTTC.

The CDR3 region is CASSTLDRASPLHF. CDR3 DNA: TGTGCCAGTAGTACCCTCGACAGGGCTTCACCCCTCCACTTT. The chain employs TRBV19 and TRBJ1-6; 7 nucleotides agree with TRBD1. CDR1 and CDR2 (germline): LNHDA, SQIVND (reference sequence). V lost 4 bases to trimming and J lost 9 bases; unmatched junction nucleotides: 6. The CDR3 is made up of 14 amino acids.

The rearrangement uses TRBV10-3 and TRBJ2-4; D possibly matches TRBD1 or TRBD2 (6 bases each). Between the trimmed V and J ends, which lost 0 bases and 7 bases, there was a span of 28 bases. The germline V gene has CDR1 ENHRY and CDR2 SYGVKD. The CDR3 spans 20 residues. DNA of the CDR3: TGTGCCATCAGTGAGTCGGGAGGTTGGGGGCAGCAGGAGGGTAGTAACATTCAGTACTTC. Protein: CAISESGGWGQQEGSNIQYF.

This chain links TRBV27 with TRBJ2-1, with D perhaps TRBD1 (5 bases). The V gene's germline CDR1 is MNHEY and CDR2 SMNVEV (reference sequence). The CDR3 length is 15 residues. The V and J ends lost 0 bases and 3 bases respectively, with 9 bases between them. CDR3 nucleotide sequence: TGTGCCAGCAGTTTATCATTGACAGTCTACAATGAGCAGTTCTTC. It yields the protein CASSLSLTVYNEQFF.

As regards this clone: Other DNA sequences in this sample translate to the same CDR3. The V and J genes are TRBV9 and TRBJ2-1; 7 bases are a match to TRBD2. Germline V gene sequence: CDR1 SGDLS, CDR2 YYNGEE. J gave up 2 bases and V 0 bases, and 2 bases lay outside the gene matches. This CDR3 is 15 amino acids long. The DNA of the CDR3 is TGTGCCAGCAGCGTAGGGGCGGGAGCCTACAATGAGCAGTTCTTC. Protein product: CASSVGAGAYNEQFF.

CDR3 in DNA: TGTGCCAGCTCACCGTCGAGACAGGGGACGAATGAAAAACTGTTTTTT. It translates to CASSPSRQGTNEKLFF. The chain combines TRBV18 with TRBJ1-4; 8 bases agree with TRBD1. CDR1 is KGHSH and CDR2 is LQKENI in the germline V gene. V trimming: 3 bases; J trimming: 5 bases; junction bases outside the gene matches: 8. The CDR3 has 16 amino acids.

This clone was observed a handful of times. This rearrangement joins TRBV7-6 to TRBJ2-2, with 8 bases lining up with TRBD1. In germline, CDR1 is SGHVS, CDR2 FNYEAQ. Trimming cost V 3 bases and J 4 bases; bases outside gene matches: 7. The CDR3 is 16 residues long. In DNA, the CDR3 is TGTGCCAGCAGCTTTCAGACAGGGGAGATCACCGGGGAGCTGTTTTTT. Its protein product is CASSFQTGEITGELFF.

The J gene is TRBJ2-1, the V gene TRBV3-1 (or the pseudogene TRBV3-2); the match to TRBD2 covers 13 bases. J was trimmed by 7 bases and V by 4 bases; bases with no gene match: 4. This CDR3 is built from 15 residues. Looked up from germline, CDR1 is LGHDT and CDR2 is YNNKEL (reference sequence). The CDR3 region has the DNA TGTGCCAGCAGCCGGACTAGCGGGGGTGATAATGAGCAGTTCTTC. Amino acid sequence: CASSRTSGGDNEQFF.

The chain employs TRBV7-8 and TRBJ1-1; D is perhaps TRBD1 (6 bases). V was pared by 0 bases and J by 6 bases, with 11 bases between. The CDR3 is 14 amino acids. Looked up from germline, CDR1 is SGHVS and CDR2 is FQNEAQ. CDR3 DNA sequence: TGTGCCAGCAGCTTAGCCAGGGGCTTGGCTGAAGCTTTCTTT. Amino acids: CASSLARGLAEAFF.

The CDR3 protein is CAIRMTGGDYGYTF. The DNA of the CDR3 is TGTGCCATCAGAATGACAGGGGGGGACTATGGCTACACCTTC. The chain has TRBV10-3 and TRBJ1-2; TRBD1 matches 9 bases. Germline CDR1 is ENHRY and CDR2 is SYGVKD. The V and J ends lost 6 bases and 3 bases, in that order; junction bases with no gene match: 5. CDR3 length equals 14 residues.

V gene TRBV5-4 combines with J gene TRBJ1-6; possible D gene TRBD1, 6 bases. CDR3 length equals 15 residues. V was clipped by 4 bases and J by 9 bases, with 17 bases between them. CDR1 SGHNT and CDR2 YYREEE come from the germline V gene (reference sequence). This chain's CDR3 is CASSQVTGGGSPLHF. The DNA for the CDR3 is TGTGCCAGCAGCCAAGTGACAGGAGGCGGTTCACCCCTCCACTTT.

This chain uses TRBV11-2 with TRBJ1-1, with 7 bases lining up with TRBD1. CDR3 length equals 13 residues. Germline assignment: CDR1 SGHAT and CDR2 FQNNGV. With V trimmed by 2 bases and J by 5 bases, 2 bases remained unmatched. CDR3 in DNA: TGTGCCAGCAGCTTAAGACAGGGAACTGAAGCTTTCTTT. Its translation: CASSLRQGTEAFF.

This chain uses TRBV28 with TRBJ2-7, with D possibly matching TRBD1 (6 bases). Trimming left V 2 bases short and J 2 bases short, with 10 bases between. Germline-derived CDR1 and CDR2 are MDHEN and SYDVKM. This CDR3 is 14 amino acids long. The CDR3 nucleotides read TGTGCCAGCAGTTTACGGGACATGGCCTACGAGCAGTACTTC. Translated, it gives CASSLRDMAYEQYF.

The chain joins TRBV4-3 to TRBJ1-2; weak D call: TRBD1 (6 bases). Between the trimmed V and J ends, which lost 1 base and 6 bases, there was a span of 15 bases. Germline lookup yields CDR1 LGHNA and CDR2 YSLEER. CDR3 length: 15 amino acids. The CDR3 DNA reads TGCGCCAGCAGCCAAGTCGGGACATCCTCGAATGGCTACACCTTC. This encodes CASSQVGTSSNGYTF.

The chain uses TRBV6-5 and TRBJ2-3, with D perhaps matching TRBD1 (6 bases). The CDR3 is 14 amino acids. Germline CDR1 is MNHEY and CDR2 is SVGAGI. The germline V and J ends were trimmed by 2 bases and 4 bases, with 10 bases remaining between them. The CDR3 here is CASSYGDTSDTQYF. The CDR3 bases are TGTGCCAGCAGTTACGGGGACACATCAGATACGCAGTATTTT.

The chain carries TRBV19 and TRBJ1-1; 9 bases match TRBD1. Germline V gives CDR1 LNHDA, CDR2 SQIVND (reference sequence). Trimming cost V 7 bases and J 1 base; bases outside gene matches: 4. The CDR3 runs 14 residues. CDR3 in amino acids: CASIPGQGNTEAFF. CDR3 nucleotides: TGTGCCAGTATCCCGGGACAGGGGAACACTGAAGCTTTCTTT.

CDR3 amino acids: CASSSTGDIEAFF. CDR3 nucleotides: TGTGCCAGCAGTTCTACAGGGGATATTGAAGCTTTCTTT. The chain employs TRBV12-3 or TRBV12-4 and TRBJ1-1, with 7 nucleotides matching TRBD1. This CDR3 has 13 amino acids. V was pared by 4 bases and J by 7 bases, with 6 bases of the junction left unmatched.